This T cell receptor (beta chain) comes out of a study of liver allograft versus peripheral blood T cells. Study-wide context: Transplanted livers held T cell receptor repertoires, and these were compared with repertoires in recipients' peripheral blood.

The CDR3 extends over 14 amino acids. The germline V gene encodes CDR1 MNHEY and CDR2 SVGEGT. V lost 5 bases and J lost 3, with 11 bases in between. MiXCR was run by TCRdb on the reads, yielding one entry per CDR3 protein. The sample has 1,800 or so distinct CDR3 sequences; roughly 16% are singletons. This clonotype is medium-sized by share. What it binds is unknown. Overall study results and limits: According to reports, the T cell receptor repertoires inside liver allografts differed from those in peripheral blood.

The chain has TRBV6-2 or TRBV6-3 and TRBJ1-5; D unclear. The TCR was taken from a human patient who had a liver transplant. Part of the T cells may come from the graft donor. CDR3 DNA sequence: TGTGCCAGCAGTCTCTACGGCACCAATCAGCCCCAGCATTTT. Its translation is CASSLYGTNQPQHF.